These T cell receptor beta chains were read from a single sample in a study of breast tumors, draining lymph nodes, adjacent tissues. TCRdb re-analysed the multiplex PCR reads in MiXCR, keeping a single row per CDR3 protein. The table lists about 15,000 distinct CDR3 sequences, approximately 57% of them singletons. The sample consisted of tumor-adjacent breast tissue. The receptors derive from a female donor with breast cancer. Some clones in this sample may be carry-over from other donors' samples. CDR3s include the opening cysteine and the closing phenylalanine or tryptophan. A D gene is named only where the DNA matches it firmly. Only part of the rows carry a size: once, few, many, or a class if the clone is expanded.

TRBV2	TRBJ1-2	-	medium-sized	15	TGTGCCAGCAGCCTCACACTCGTCGCTAACTATGGCTACACCTTC	CASSLTLVANYGYTF
TRBV5-5	TRBJ2-7	TRBD1	-	14	TGTGCCAGCAGCGGGACAGGGGATACCTACGAGCAGTACTTC	CASSGTGDTYEQYF
TRBV5-4	TRBJ2-7	-	many	11	TGTGCCAGCAGCTTGGGGTACGAGCAGTACTTC	CASSLGYEQYF
TRBV3-1	TRBJ1-6	-	-	13	TGTGCCAGCAGCCCTTGGGTTGGTTCACCCCTCCACTTT	CASSPWVGSPLHF
TRBV9	TRBJ2-3	TRBD2	once	16	TGTGCCAGCAGCCTCGAGATTAGCGGGGTTGGTAATACGCAGTATTTT	CASSLEISGVGNTQYF
TRBV19	TRBJ1-2	TRBD1	-	15	TGTGCCAGTAGTGCCCAACAGGGGATCTACTATGGCTACACCTTC	CASSAQQGIYYGYTF
TRBV24-1	TRBJ2-3	-	-	14	TGTGCCACCAGTACAGAGTCTAGCACAGATACGCAGTATTTT	CATSTESSTDTQYF
TRBV5-1	TRBJ2-1	TRBD1	-	14	TGCGCCAGCAGCTTGAAGGACAGGCTGGCTGAGCAGTTCTTC	CASSLKDRLAEQFF
TRBV2	TRBJ1-2	-	-	13	TGTGCCAGCAGTGCAACAGGGATCTATGGCTACACCTTC	CASSATGIYGYTF
TRBV6-6	TRBJ2-5	-	many	16	TGTGCCAGCAGTCACTCGATTTTTACGGGCCAAGAGACCCAGTACTTC	CASSHSIFTGQETQYF
TRBV19	TRBJ1-2	TRBD1	-	13	TGTGCCAGTAGCGGACAGGGAAGCTATGGCTACACCTTC	CASSGQGSYGYTF
TRBV9	TRBJ1-2	-	-	16	TGTGCCAGCAGCAAGGCGGGGGGGACAATTACTTCCGGCTACACCTTC	CASSKAGGTITSGYTF
TRBV9	TRBJ1-6	-	hyperexpanded	15	TGTGCCAGCAGCAAGGCGGGGGGGAGTGGTTCACCCCTCCACTTT	CASSKAGGSGSPLHF
TRBV25-1	TRBJ2-1	TRBD1	-	16	TGTGCCAGCAGTGAACTGTCGGGACAGGCCGACAATGAGCAGTTCTTC	CASSELSGQADNEQFF
TRBV9	TRBJ2-7	-	-	13	TGTGCCAGCAGCGTAGGGCCAGGATCTAAGCAGTACTTC	CASSVGPGSKQYF
TRBV25-1	TRBJ2-1	-	-	13	TGTGCCAGCAGTAGAGCAGGGGTGAATGAGCAGTTCTTC	CASSRAGVNEQFF
TRBV11-2	TRBJ2-7	TRBD1	-	14	TGTGCCAGCAGCTGGGGACAGCTTCCCTACGAGCAGTACTTC	CASSWGQLPYEQYF
TRBV20-1	TRBJ2-2	-	medium-sized	15	TGCAGTGCTAGAGGCGGGGTCGTGAACACCGGGGAGCTGTTTTTT	CSARGGVVNTGELFF
TRBV2	TRBJ2-1	-	-	12	TGTGCCAGCAGCCCCAGGGGGGATGAGCAGTTCTTC	CASSPRGDEQFF
TRBV6-1	TRBJ2-1	-	-	12	TGTGCCAGCAGTGAGAAATACAATGAGCAGTTCTTC	CASSEKYNEQFF
TRBV9	TRBJ2-1	-	-	15	TGTGCCAGCAGCGTAGAGTTAGCCTTACTCAATGAGCAGTTCTTC	CASSVELALLNEQFF
TRBV6-5	TRBJ2-7	-	medium-sized	12	TGTGCCAGCGCGACAGAAACCTACGAGCAGTACTTC	CASATETYEQYF
TRBV20-1	TRBJ2-3	-	-	18	TGCAGTGCTAGGGTATGGCGGGCGGGGGCCCCCCCCACAGATACGCAGTATTTT	CSARVWRAGAPPTDTQYF
TRBV15	TRBJ2-1	-	-	15	TGTGCCACCAGCAGAGATGCCAGCTCCTACAATGAGCAGTTCTTC	CATSRDASSYNEQFF